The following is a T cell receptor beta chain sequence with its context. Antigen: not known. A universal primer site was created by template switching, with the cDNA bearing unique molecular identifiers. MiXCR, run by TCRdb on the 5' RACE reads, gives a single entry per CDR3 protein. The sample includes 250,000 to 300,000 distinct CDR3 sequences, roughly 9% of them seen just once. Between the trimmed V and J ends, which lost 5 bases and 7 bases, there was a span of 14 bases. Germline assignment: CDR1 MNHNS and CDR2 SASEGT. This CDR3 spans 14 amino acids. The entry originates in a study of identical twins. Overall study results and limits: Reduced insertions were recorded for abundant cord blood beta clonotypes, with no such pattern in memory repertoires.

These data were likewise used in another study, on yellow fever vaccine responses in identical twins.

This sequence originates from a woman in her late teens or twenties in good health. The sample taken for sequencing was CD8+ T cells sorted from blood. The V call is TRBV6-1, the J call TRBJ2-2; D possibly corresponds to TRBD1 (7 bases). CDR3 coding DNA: TGTGCCAGCAGTAATGACAGGGAGGACGGGGAGCTGTTTTTT. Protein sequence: CASSNDREDGELFF.